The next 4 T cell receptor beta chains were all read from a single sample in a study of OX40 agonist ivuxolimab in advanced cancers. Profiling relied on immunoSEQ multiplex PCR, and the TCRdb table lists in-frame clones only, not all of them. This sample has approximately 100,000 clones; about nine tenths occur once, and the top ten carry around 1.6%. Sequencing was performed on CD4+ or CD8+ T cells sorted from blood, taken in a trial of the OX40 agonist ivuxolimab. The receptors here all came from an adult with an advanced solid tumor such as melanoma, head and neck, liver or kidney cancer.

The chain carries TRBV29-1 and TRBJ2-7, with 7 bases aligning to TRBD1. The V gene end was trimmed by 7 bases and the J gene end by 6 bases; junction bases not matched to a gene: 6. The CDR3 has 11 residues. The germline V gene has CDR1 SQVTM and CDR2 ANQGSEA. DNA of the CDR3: TGCAGCGAGACTTCAGGGGGCGAGCAGTACTTC. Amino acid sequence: CSETSGGEQYF.

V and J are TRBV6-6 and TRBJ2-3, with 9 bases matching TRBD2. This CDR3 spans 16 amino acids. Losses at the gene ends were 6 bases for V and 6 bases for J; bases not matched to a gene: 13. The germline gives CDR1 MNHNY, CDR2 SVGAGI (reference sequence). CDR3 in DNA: TGTGCCAGCAGCCCCGGGGTAGCGGGAGTTTCGGATACGCAGTATTTT. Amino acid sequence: CASSPGVAGVSDTQYF.

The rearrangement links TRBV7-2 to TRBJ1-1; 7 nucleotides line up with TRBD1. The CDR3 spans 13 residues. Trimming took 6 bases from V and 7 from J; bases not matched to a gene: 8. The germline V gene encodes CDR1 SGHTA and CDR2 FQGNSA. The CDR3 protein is CASSPGQFGEAFF. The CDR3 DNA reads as TGTGCCAGCAGTCCGGGACAGTTTGGTGAAGCTTTCTTT.

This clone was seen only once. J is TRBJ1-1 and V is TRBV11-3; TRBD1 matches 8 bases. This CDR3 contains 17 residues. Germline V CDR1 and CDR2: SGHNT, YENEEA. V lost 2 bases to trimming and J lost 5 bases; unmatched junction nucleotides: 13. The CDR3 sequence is CASSLKRQGAVETEAFF. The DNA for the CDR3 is TGTGCCAGCAGCTTAAAGAGGCAGGGGGCTGTAGAAACTGAAGCTTTCTTT. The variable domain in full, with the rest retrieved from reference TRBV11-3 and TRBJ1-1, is EAGVVQSPRYKIIEKKQPVAFWCNPISGHNTLYWYLQNLGQGPELLIRYENEEAVDDSQLPKDRFSAERLKGVDSTLKIQPAELGDSAVYLCASSLKRQGAVETEAFFGQGTRLTVV.